Below, 15 T cell receptor beta chains from the same sample are listed, as sequenced in a study of early T cells in non-severe SARS-CoV-2 infection. TCRdb re-called the 5' RACE reads with MiXCR, one entry per CDR3 protein. This sample carries tens of thousands of distinct CDR3 sequences, around 14% of them seen once, and the ten largest clones take approximately 11%. The sample taken for sequencing was whole blood. Receptor source: an adult who was a healthcare worker with PCR-confirmed SARS-CoV-2 infection or an uninfected control (not recorded which).

The V and J genes are TRBV6-2 or TRBV6-3 and TRBJ1-2, with 7 nucleotides matching TRBD1. In germline, CDR1 is MNHEY, CDR2 SVGEGT. The V gene end was trimmed by 1 base and the J gene end by 0 bases; junction bases not matched to a gene: 2. The CDR3 runs to 15 residues. The DNA of the CDR3 is TGTGCCAGCAGTTACTGGGGGACAGCTAACTATGGCTACACCTTC. As protein: CASSYWGTANYGYTF.

In this sample, this clonotype turned up a few times. The gene calls are TRBV7-9 and TRBJ2-5, with 11 bases aligning to TRBD2. The CDR3 sequence is 16 residues long. J lost 3 bases, V lost 4 bases, and 7 bases had no gene match. The V gene's germline CDR1 is SEHNR and CDR2 FQNEAQ (reference sequence). The CDR3 DNA follows: TGTGCCAGCAGCTCCGCACTACTAGCGGGGGAAGAGACCCAGTACTTC. Residues: CASSSALLAGEETQYF.

V usage is TRBV7-2 and J usage is TRBJ2-3; TRBD1 matches at 8 bases. The CDR3 extends over 17 amino acids. Trimming took 1 base from V and 2 from J; bases not matched to a gene: 8. Germline V gene lookup returns CDR1 SGHTA and CDR2 FQGNSA. CDR3: CASSLVSGQGDTDTQYF. The CDR3, as DNA: TGTGCCAGCAGCTTAGTTTCAGGACAGGGTGACACAGATACGCAGTATTTT.

The table lists this clonotype with a few counts. The junction shows a germline mismatch at one end, possibly a read error. The chain uses TRBV6-2 or TRBV6-3 and TRBJ2-7, with D perhaps given as TRBD1 or TRBD2 (5 bases each). Germline lookup yields CDR1 MNHEY and CDR2 SVGEGT. The CDR3 sequence is 15 residues long. The CDR3 DNA sequence: TGTGCCAGCAGTCCCGCCGGGCAGGGCCCATTCCGGGGACACTTC. Protein sequence: CASSPAGQGPFRGHF.

This clonotype was counted at least ten times. The chain recombines TRBV6-1 with TRBJ2-3; the D is unclear. The length of the CDR3 is 15 residues. The germline gives CDR1 MNHNS, CDR2 SASEGT. The V end was cut by 3 bases, the J end by 0 bases, with 10 bases between. CDR3 in amino acids: CASSEIATSTDTQYF. CDR3 coding DNA: TGTGCCAGCAGTGAGATCGCGACCAGCACAGATACGCAGTATTTT.

The J gene is TRBJ1-3, the V gene TRBV29-1; tentative D call: TRBD1 (5 bases). Per germline, CDR1 SQVTM and CDR2 ANQGSEA. V was shortened by 6 bases and J by 2 bases, with 11 bases between the two germline ends. This CDR3 is 13 amino acids long. The CDR3 coding sequence is TGCAGCGTCAGGGAGTTGGCTGGAAACACCATATATTTT. Protein sequence: CSVRELAGNTIYF. The entire variable domain, with the rest obtained from reference TRBV29-1 and TRBJ1-3, is as follows: SAVISQKPSRDICQRGTSLTIQCQVDSQVTMMFWYRQQPGQSLTLIATANQGSEATYESGFVIDKFPISRPNLTFSTLTVSNMSPEDSSIYLCSVRELAGNTIYFGEGSWLTVV.

V is TRBV29-1 and J is TRBJ1-5, with unresolved D. CDR1 is SQVTM and CDR2 is ANQGSEA in the germline V gene. The length of the CDR3 is 12 residues. Trimming took off 7 bases at V and 4 bases at J, with 11 bases between the two ends. This CDR3 is CSAGLENQPQHF. Here the CDR3 DNA reads TGCAGCGCCGGGCTCGAAAATCAGCCCCAGCATTTT.

This clonotype has at least ten counts. The rearrangement links TRBV7-8 to TRBJ2-2, with D unresolved. V was shortened by 2 bases and J by 6 bases, with 13 bases between the two germline ends. Germline CDR1 is SGHVS and CDR2 is FQNEAQ. There are 15 residues in the CDR3. CDR3 DNA sequence: TGTGCCAGCAGCTTATTGCCCCTAGGTCCCGGGGAGCTGTTTTTT. Protein product: CASSLLPLGPGELFF.

This clonotype was detected only a few times. The V and J genes are TRBV29-1 and TRBJ2-7; D is uncertain. This CDR3 is built from 12 residues. V lost 2 bases and J 2 bases, leaving 7 bases between the germline ends. The germline CDR1 and CDR2 sequences are SQVTM and ANQGSEA. CDR3 amino acids: CSVESRPYEQYF. The CDR3 DNA follows: TGCAGCGTTGAATCCCGACCCTACGAGCAGTACTTC.

This clonotype appeared a few times. The rearrangement joins TRBV29-1 to TRBJ2-7; D gene ambiguous. This CDR3 is built from 13 residues. Trimming cost V 4 bases and J 0 bases, with 10 bases left between them. Germline V gene data show CDR1 as SQVTM and CDR2 as ANQGSEA. The CDR3 here is CSVGDFSSYEQYF. Written as DNA, the CDR3 is TGCAGCGTTGGTGACTTCAGCTCCTACGAGCAGTACTTC.

Only a few counts were recorded for this clonotype. J is TRBJ1-3 and V is TRBV4-2; D is perhaps TRBD1 (6 bases). V gave up 1 base and J gave up 2 bases, with 12 bases separating them. CDR1 and CDR2 from the germline V gene are LGHNA and YNFKEQ. The CDR3 extends over 16 amino acids. CDR3 loop: CASSQGGAGAGNTIYF. CDR3 DNA: TGTGCCAGCAGCCAAGGGGGGGCAGGGGCTGGAAACACCATATATTTT.

The chain uses TRBV10-3 and TRBJ2-2, with D tentatively TRBD1 or TRBD2 (5 bases each). The CDR3 is 16 residues long. The ends were cut back, 3 bases at V and 5 bases at J, with 16 bases in the middle. Germline lookup yields CDR1 ENHRY and CDR2 SYGVKD. CDR3 in amino acids: CAISDRTPGRTGELFF. CDR3 nucleotides: TGTGCCATCAGTGACAGGACACCGGGGCGGACCGGGGAGCTGTTTTTT.

In its sample, this clonotype was seen a few times. This CDR3 reads CSVDAGGEKLFF. CDR3 in DNA: TGCAGCGTTGACGCAGGGGGAGAAAAACTGTTTTTT. The chain has TRBV29-1 and TRBJ1-4; 7 nucleotides align to TRBD1. The CDR3 runs to 12 residues. V dropped 3 bases and J dropped 8; count of bases not matched to a gene: 3. Per the germline V gene, CDR1 is SQVTM and CDR2 is ANQGSEA.

The chain employs TRBV27 and TRBJ2-7, with D perhaps TRBD1 (6 bases). The CDR3 consists of 15 residues. CDR1 is MNHEY and CDR2 is SMNVEV in the germline V gene (reference sequence). V was cut by 3 bases and J by 7 bases, with 19 bases left in between. The CDR3 bases are TGTGCCAGCAGTTTCGGCTCACAGGGTAGGGAGGAGCAGTACTTC. Its protein is CASSFGSQGREEQYF.

This clonotype was found a few times. The V call is TRBV28, the J call TRBJ1-2; a weak D match, TRBD1 (5 bases). The germline V gene encodes CDR1 MDHEN and CDR2 SYDVKM. This CDR3 region has 14 residues. Trimming stripped 3 bases from V and 1 base from J, with 9 bases between. This CDR3 reads CASSLGRSNYGYTF. In DNA form, the CDR3 reads TGTGCCAGCAGTTTGGGACGGAGTAACTATGGCTACACCTTC.